This T cell receptor beta chain was recovered during a study of T-cell memory formation after mild COVID-19. Study information: For the most part, TCR clusters were specific to one donor.

The V end was cut by 6 bases, the J end by 8 bases, with 19 bases between. The CDR3 has 13 residues. Per the germline V gene, CDR1 is SQVTM and CDR2 is ANQGSEA. TCRdb itself ran the 5' RACE reads through MiXCR, one entry per CDR3 protein. Here the sample spans approximately 290,000 distinct CDR3 sequences, over 7% being singletons. The sample holds a few counts of this clonotype. Its matching antigen is unknown. General observations from the study: The study detected some responding clones in pre-infection memory, suggesting cross-reactive memory joined. Confirmation of SARS-CoV-2 specificity was lacking for second-wave clones peaking day 37. Researchers report contracting CD4+ clones mostly in CM and EM, with CD8+ clones in EMRA.

The clonotype comes from a man between 18 and 29 years old who had mild COVID-19 (a few samples of this study predate the infection). Cell type and time point are not known. The sequenced material came from PBMCs or a T cell subset sorted from them (not recorded which). The chain is built from TRBV29-1 and TRBJ1-1; possible D gene TRBD1, 5 bases. CDR3 coding DNA: TGCAGCGTGGAAACAGGACGGGTCTTCGAAGCTTTCTTT. Translated, it gives CSVETGRVFEAFF.